Presented here are 26 T cell receptor beta chains from one specimen sequenced in a study of OX40 agonist ivuxolimab in advanced cancers. The library was generated by the immunoSEQ multiplex PCR assay. TCRdb took this table from immuneACCESS and kept in-frame rearrangements with V and J called. Such tables lack part of the clones; where checked against another copy, unresolved V genes explain under half of the gap, and the rest is unexplained. Present in this sample are over 70,000 clones, roughly 84% of which were seen just once. The ten top clones hold 0.25% to 0.3% of the sample. This specimen consisted of CD4+ or CD8+ T cells sorted from blood, obtained in a trial of the OX40 agonist ivuxolimab. The receptors originated from an adult with an advanced solid tumor such as melanoma, head and neck, liver or kidney cancer.

The J gene is TRBJ2-2, the V gene TRBV10-3, with TRBD1 as a possible D gene (6 bases). V lost 6 bases, J lost 1 base, and 6 bases lay in between. CDR1 and CDR2 from the germline V gene are ENHRY and SYGVKD. CDR3 length: 13 amino acids. The CDR3: CAIRQGNTGELFF. CDR3 coding DNA: TGTGCCATCAGACAGGGGAACACCGGGGAGCTGTTTTTT.

The chain recombines TRBV4-1 with TRBJ2-7; perhaps TRBD2 as D (6 bases). The germline V gene encodes CDR1 MGHRA and CDR2 YSYEKL. Trimming cost V 2 bases and J 10 bases, with 15 bases left between them. This CDR3 contains 13 residues. CDR3 residues: CASSQPSGTSQYF. In DNA form, the CDR3 reads TGCGCCAGCAGCCAACCGAGTGGAACTAGCCAGTACTTC.

The rearrangement uses TRBV5-8 and TRBJ1-5; 9 bases line up with TRBD1. After removal of 6 bases from V and 1 base from J, the junction contained 5 bases not matched to a gene. Germline V gene data show CDR1 as SGHTS and CDR2 as YDEGEE. The CDR3 length is 15 residues. CDR3 loop: CASTATGGSNQPQHF. The CDR3 DNA reads TGTGCCAGCACCGCAACAGGGGGCAGCAATCAGCCCCAGCATTTT.

V and J are TRBV6-1 and TRBJ2-5; D is perhaps TRBD2 (6 bases). V was pared by 1 base and J by 0 bases, with 18 bases between. The CDR3 extends over 18 amino acids. Germline V gene lookup returns CDR1 MNHNS and CDR2 SASEGT. The CDR3 region has the DNA TGTGCCAGCAGTGAAGGTGTTTTGGGGGGTTGGTACCAAGAGACCCAGTACTTC. It yields the protein CASSEGVLGGWYQETQYF.

The chain combines TRBV5-1 with TRBJ2-3; D is uncertain. Germline-derived CDR1 and CDR2 are SGHRS and YFSETQ. V was shortened by 0 bases and J by 5 bases, with 16 bases between the two germline ends. The CDR3 sequence is 16 residues long. DNA for the CDR3: TGCGCCAGCAGCTTGGGACCAATGAGACGACAAGATACGCAGTATTTT. Encoded protein: CASSLGPMRRQDTQYF.

This clone has just one count. This chain joins TRBV7-9 and TRBJ1-5; D not resolved. This CDR3 spans 15 amino acids. Between the trimmed V and J ends, which lost 0 bases and 3 bases, there was a span of 9 bases. Per the germline V gene, CDR1 is SEHNR and CDR2 is FQNEAQ (reference sequence). In nucleotides, the CDR3 is TGTGCCAGCAGCTTAGCTGGGCGGCCCAATCAGCCCCAGCATTTT. This gives the protein CASSLAGRPNQPQHF.

The table lists this clone with a count of one. The chain links TRBV7-2 to TRBJ2-1; no firm D call. Germline CDR1 SGHTA, CDR2 FQGNSA. Trimming shortened V by 5 bases and J by 9 bases, and 8 bases separated the two germline ends. The CDR3 totals 11 residues. The CDR3 coding sequence is TGTGCCAGCAGCCGGACCGGTGAGCAGTTCTTC. Translated, it gives CASSRTGEQFF.

Written as DNA, the CDR3 is TGTGCCAGTAGTATCAGGGCATCTCCCGCTAACTATGGCTACACCTTC. Translation gives CASSIRASPANYGYTF. The chain employs TRBV19 and TRBJ1-2, with D maybe TRBD1 (5 bases). This CDR3 spans 16 amino acids. Germline V gives CDR1 LNHDA, CDR2 SQIVND (reference sequence). V lost 3 bases, J lost 0 bases, and 14 bases lay in between.

This clone appeared a few times. CDR3 in amino acids: CASRGQGAGHEKLFF. CDR3 bases: TGTGCCAGCAGGGGGCAGGGGGCTGGGCATGAAAAACTGTTTTTT. The chain links TRBV27 to TRBJ1-4; 8 nucleotides align to TRBD1. Germline values: CDR1 MNHEY, CDR2 SMNVEV (reference sequence). V dropped 6 bases and J dropped 6; count of bases not matched to a gene: 9. This CDR3 is 15 amino acids long.

This chain links TRBV19 with TRBJ2-7; D tentatively reads TRBD1 or TRBD2 (6 bases each). The CDR3 sequence is 15 residues long. Germline CDR1 and CDR2: LNHDA and SQIVND (reference sequence). Trimming cost V 3 bases and J 7 bases, with 19 bases left between them. CDR3 nucleotide sequence: TGTGCCAGTAGTATCGGGGGCCAGGGCCATTCAGAGCAGTACTTC. Translated: CASSIGGQGHSEQYF.

The V and J genes are TRBV30 and TRBJ1-2, with a tentative D call TRBD1 (5 bases). Germline CDR1 GTSNPN, CDR2 SVGIG (reference sequence). Trimming left V 0 bases short and J 8 bases short, with 13 bases between. This CDR3 has 13 amino acids. The CDR3 region has the DNA TGTGCCTGGAGTGTAGGGGCCCCTTTAGGCTACACCTTC. Its protein product is CAWSVGAPLGYTF.

This chain uses TRBV4-3 with TRBJ1-2, with D uncertain. The CDR3 is made up of 15 amino acids. Germline V CDR1 and CDR2: LGHNA, YSLEER. Trimming removed 1 base from V and 0 bases from J, with 9 bases in between. CDR3: CASSQGGRANYGYTF. CDR3 nucleotide sequence: TGCGCCAGCAGCCAAGGGGGAAGGGCTAACTATGGCTACACCTTC.

The V gene is TRBV9, the J gene TRBJ1-3; D might be TRBD1 (5 bases). The CDR3 extends over 17 amino acids. Germline V CDR1 and CDR2: SGDLS, YYNGEE. Deletions cut 0 bases from V and 4 bases from J, with 17 bases between. The CDR3 region has the DNA TGTGCCAGCAGCGTAGAGGGGACGGCCTCGGGCGGAAACACCATATATTTT. Translated, it gives CASSVEGTASGGNTIYF.

This chain uses TRBV30 with TRBJ2-2, with unresolved D. Germline values: CDR1 GTSNPN, CDR2 SVGIG (reference sequence). CDR3 length: 12 residues. Trimming stripped 7 bases from V and 4 bases from J, with 10 bases between. Here the CDR3 DNA reads TGTGCCTCCCCAGGTAGCACCGGGGAGCTGTTTTTT. Protein product: CASPGSTGELFF. Full variable domain (rest looked up from reference TRBV30 and TRBJ2-2): SQTIHQWPATLVQPVGSPLSLECTVEGTSNPNLYWYRQAAGRGLQLLFYSVGIGQISSEVPQNLSASRPQDRQFILSSKKLLLSDSGFYLCASPGSTGELFFGEGSRLTVL.

This clone appeared a single time. The chain employs TRBV2 and TRBJ2-5; D may match TRBD1 or TRBD2 (5 bases each). The ends were cut back, 7 bases at V and 1 base at J, with 10 bases in the middle. Per the germline V gene, CDR1 is SNHLY and CDR2 is FYNNEI. CDR3 length: 13 residues. CDR3 nucleotide sequence: TGTGCCAGCATAGCAGGGACCCAAGAGACCCAGTACTTC. Translated: CASIAGTQETQYF.

For the CDR3, the DNA is TGTGCCAGCAGCCCAGTAGGGACTAGCGCCGGGGAGCTGTTTTTT. It encodes CASSPVGTSAGELFF. The V call is TRBV4-2, the J call TRBJ2-2, with TRBD2 identical over 10 bases. The CDR3 extends over 15 amino acids. From germline, CDR1 is LGHNA and CDR2 YNFKEQ. The J segment lost 6 bases and the V segment lost 4 bases, leaving 5 bases of the junction unmatched.

The chain couples TRBV23-1 to TRBJ2-1, with D unresolved. TRBV23-1 is known as an ORF, though its function is uncertain. The CDR3 spans 16 residues. The V end lost 4 bases, the J end lost 0 bases, and 13 bases lay between the germline ends. The CDR3 region is CASSLLPGSSYNEQFF. As DNA, the CDR3 is TGCGCCAGCAGTCTTTTGCCGGGTAGCTCCTACAATGAGCAGTTCTTC.

This clone was observed a single time. The chain couples TRBV10-2 to TRBJ1-1; D is perhaps TRBD1 (6 bases). The CDR3 sequence is 13 residues long. Germline V lookup: CDR1 WSHSY, CDR2 SAAADI. V was pared by 4 bases and J by 4 bases, with 10 bases between. In DNA form, the CDR3 reads TGCGCCAGCAGTGGGGGGGCCGGCACTGAAGCTTTCTTT. Protein product: CASSGGAGTEAFF.

The V and J genes are TRBV19 and TRBJ2-3, with D possibly matching TRBD1 (6 bases). Germline CDR1 reads LNHDA; CDR2 reads SQIVND (reference sequence). The CDR3 loop spans 14 amino acids. The V gene lost 10 bases and the J gene lost 0 bases, with 14 bases spanning the gap. The CDR3 sequence: CATLERGSTDTQYF. The DNA of the CDR3 is TGTGCCACACTAGAGAGGGGGAGCACAGATACGCAGTATTTT.

This chain joins TRBV11-2 and TRBJ1-1, with a tentative D call TRBD1 (5 bases). Germline assignment: CDR1 SGHAT and CDR2 FQNNGV. V shed 0 bases and J shed 4 bases, with 12 bases lying between them. CDR3 length: 15 residues. CDR3 region: CASSLDRAGGTEAFF. The CDR3 DNA follows: TGTGCCAGCAGCTTAGATAGGGCCGGGGGCACTGAAGCTTTCTTT.

The V and J genes are TRBV10-2 and TRBJ1-6; TRBD1 might be the D (6 bases). The CDR3 extends over 15 amino acids. Trimming took 6 bases from V and 0 from J, leaving 9 bases between them. Looked up from germline, CDR1 is WSHSY and CDR2 is SAAADI. The CDR3, as DNA: TGCGCCAGCAGGGCGGACAGCTCCTATAATTCACCCCTCCACTTT. It specifies CASRADSSYNSPLHF.

The chain has TRBV19 and TRBJ1-5, with TRBD1 matching 10 bases. The V gene end was trimmed by 6 bases and the J gene end by 1 base; junction bases not matched to a gene: 9. This CDR3 has 17 residues. Germline CDR1 and CDR2: LNHDA and SQIVND (reference sequence). The CDR3 DNA is TGTGCCAGTAGACCGACAGGGGGCAAGTGGAGCAATCAGCCCCAGCATTTT. The encoded protein is CASRPTGGKWSNQPQHF.

The chain joins TRBV2 to TRBJ2-5; possibly TRBD1 for D (6 bases). In germline, CDR1 is SNHLY, CDR2 FYNNEI. This CDR3 is 11 amino acids long. The V end lost 3 bases, the J end lost 9 bases, and 8 bases lay between the germline ends. The DNA of the CDR3 is TGTGCCAGCAGTGAGGACAGTTCCCAGTACTTC. Protein: CASSEDSSQYF. The entire variable domain, with the rest obtained from reference TRBV2 and TRBJ2-5, is as follows: EPEVTQTPSHQVTQMGQEVILRCVPISNHLYFYWYRQILGQKVEFLVSFYNNEISEKSEIFDDQFSVERPDGSNFTLKIRSTKLEDSAMYFCASSEDSSQYFGPGTRLLVL.

V and J are TRBV7-8 and TRBJ1-1; D is possibly TRBD1 (5 bases). CDR1 and CDR2 (germline): SGHVS, FQNEAQ. The CDR3 is 16 residues long. V gave up 6 bases and J gave up 11 bases, with 28 bases separating them. The CDR3 loop reads CASSPRRDGNAREAFF. The CDR3 region has the DNA TGTGCCAGCAGTCCCCGGAGGGACGGGAACGCGCGGGAGGCTTTCTTT.

This clone is a singleton in its sample. The chain has TRBV5-1 and TRBJ2-5; tentatively, D is TRBD1 or TRBD2 (5 bases each). V was clipped by 3 bases and J by 1 base, with 10 bases between them. The CDR3 length is 14 residues. CDR1 SGHRS and CDR2 YFSETQ come from the germline V gene. The CDR3 sequence is CASSYRGRQETQYF. The CDR3 DNA follows: TGCGCCAGCAGCTATCGGGGCCGCCAAGAGACCCAGTACTTC.

The chain is built from TRBV6-5 and TRBJ1-6; 11 nucleotides align to TRBD1. With 6 bases clipped from V and 10 bases from J, the junction kept 8 bases outside the gene matches. This CDR3 is built from 15 residues. CDR1 is MNHEY and CDR2 is SVGAGI in the germline V gene. The CDR3 nucleotides are TGTGCCAGCAGGTACACCGGGACAGGGGGGTCACCCCTCCACTTT. Translating gives CASRYTGTGGSPLHF.